The clone carrying this T cell receptor (beta chain) is a singleton in its sample. As yet, its antigen is unknown. The PCR was carried out with 60 Vbeta primers and 13 Jbeta primers. Libraries were prepared by immunoSEQ multiplex PCR; TCRdb keeps only in-frame clonotypes and omits some of them. Of about 160,000 clones in the sample, around four fifths were seen once. The source of the sample is a study of cytomegalovirus exposure and HLA in healthy donors. Study observations and caveats: According to the study, roughly 180 TCR beta chains were cytomegalovirus-associated. Analysis performed later found under 20,000 TCR beta sequences associated with HLA alleles at 0.05 false discovery rate.

With 3 bases removed from V and 4 bases from J, the gap between germline ends came to 10 bases. The CDR3 runs to 13 residues. Looked up from germline, CDR1 is SGHNT and CDR2 is YYREEE (reference sequence). The chain recombines TRBV5-4 with TRBJ1-2; D might be TRBD1 (5 bases). The receptor was isolated from a man aged 18 to 35 in good health and CMV-seronegative. Material: PBMCs. The CDR3 reads CASSSGGSYGYTF. The CDR3 DNA sequence: TGTGCCAGCAGCTCCGGGGGTAGCTATGGCTACACCTTC.